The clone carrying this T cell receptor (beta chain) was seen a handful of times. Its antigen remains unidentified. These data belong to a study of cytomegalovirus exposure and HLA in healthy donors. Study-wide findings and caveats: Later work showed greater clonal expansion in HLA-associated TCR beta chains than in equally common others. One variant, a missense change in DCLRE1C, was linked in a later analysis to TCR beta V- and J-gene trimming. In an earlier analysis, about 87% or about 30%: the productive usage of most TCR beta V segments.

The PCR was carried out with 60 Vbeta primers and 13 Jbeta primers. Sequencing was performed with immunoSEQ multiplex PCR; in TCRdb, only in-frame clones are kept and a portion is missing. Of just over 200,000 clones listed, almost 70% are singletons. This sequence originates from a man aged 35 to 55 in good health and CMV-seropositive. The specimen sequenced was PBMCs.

The CDR3 bases are TGTGCCAGCAGCTTAGAGGGATCAAAGCGGCCCTACGAGCAGTACTTC. This encodes CASSLEGSKRPYEQYF. The genes are TRBV7-6 and TRBJ2-7, with D possibly being TRBD2 (5 bases). Trimming removed 1 base at V and 2 bases at J, with 15 bases between. CDR3 length: 16 amino acids. Germline loops: CDR1 SGHVS, CDR2 FNYEAQ.